Detailed here is one TCR beta chain. The germline V gene encodes CDR1 SGHDT and CDR2 YYEEEE. This CDR3 has 16 amino acids. Trimming took off 3 bases at V and 0 bases at J, with 14 bases between the two ends. Original analysis: Estimates of nucleated cell counts were drawn from the amplification of reference gene primers. The data were produced by immunoSEQ multiplex PCR, yet TCRdb's version contains in-frame clones alone and is incomplete. The V and J calls and the clone size are those of that table, but D and trimming were determined from the DNA. The sample holds about 110,000 clones; 85% are singletons and the top ten take approximately 5%. The sample belongs to a study of blood T cell repertoires in COVID-19. Study as a whole: Acute-phase and convalescent COVID-19 samples originated in the United States, Italy and Spain. In each case, the material was cDNA or gDNA derived from T cells, B-cell-depleted T cells, or PBMCs.

Seattle researchers signed up patients amid active infection and tracked them longitudinally. The source is a woman in her sixties or seventies with COVID-19, enrolled during active disease. The rearrangement joins TRBV5-6 to TRBJ2-3; the D is unclear. Sequenced: peripheral blood. In DNA, the CDR3 is TGTGCCAGCAGCTCCCTGGGCAGTTTTAGCACAGATACGCAGTATTTT. Amino acids: CASSSLGSFSTDTQYF.